This T cell receptor beta chain emerged from a study of identical twins. With 5 bases clipped from V and 4 bases from J, the junction kept 6 bases outside the gene matches. CDR1 is MGHRA, CDR2 YSYEKL, per germline. CDR3 size: 14 residues. TCRdb used MiXCR to reprocess the 5' RACE reads, holding one entry per CDR3 protein. Of roughly 1.6 million distinct CDR3 sequences in the sample, about 30% were seen once. There are many counts of this clonotype. The sequencing sample was made of cord blood. This clonotype was obtained from a newborn girl in good health. This sequence joins TRBV4-1 and TRBJ2-3, with 7 bases that match TRBD2. The chain's CDR3 is CASSYAGAADTQYF. In DNA, the CDR3 is TGCGCCAGCAGCTACGCGGGAGCGGCAGATACGCAGTATTTT.